This is a list of T cell receptor beta chains from one sample in a study of CD8 T cells in ankylosing spondylitis. A single record per CDR3 protein comes from TCRdb applying MiXCR to the 5' RACE reads. The sample lists about 540,000 distinct CDR3 sequences; about 12% were seen once. Source material: blood, either unsorted or a sorted T cell fraction (not recorded which). All receptors derive from a male donor with ankylosing spondylitis. Each CDR3 is given without its conserved first and last residue. Fields, in order: J gene, V gene, clone size, CDR3 protein. Some rows have no size entry. The others give once, few or many, or a class for an expanded clone.

J gene: TRBJ2-1
V gene: TRBV25-1
clone size: -
CDR3 protein: ASSEWSSGTYNEQF

J gene: TRBJ1-2
V gene: TRBV10-3
clone size: once
CDR3 protein: AISELQHLGYT

J gene: TRBJ1-2
V gene: TRBV19
clone size: -
CDR3 protein: ASSADRTIYGYT

J gene: TRBJ1-2
V gene: TRBV5-5
clone size: few
CDR3 protein: ASSFPLNRHGYT

J gene: TRBJ2-3
V gene: TRBV20-1
clone size: few
CDR3 protein: SARDSGISSDTQY

J gene: TRBJ2-3
V gene: TRBV5-6
clone size: many
CDR3 protein: ASSLPGRDTQY

J gene: TRBJ2-2
V gene: TRBV5-4
clone size: -
CDR3 protein: ASSTGGTGELF

J gene: TRBJ2-7
V gene: TRBV12-3/TRBV12-4
clone size: many
CDR3 protein: ASRESGLATYEQY

J gene: TRBJ1-1
V gene: TRBV18
clone size: few
CDR3 protein: ASSPLARGEETEAF

J gene: TRBJ1-1
V gene: TRBV10-1
clone size: many
CDR3 protein: ASSEFDRGRPEAF

J gene: TRBJ2-3
V gene: TRBV12-3/TRBV12-4
clone size: -
CDR3 protein: ASSGASTDTQY

J gene: TRBJ2-1
V gene: TRBV11-2
clone size: -
CDR3 protein: ASSPPGSAYNEQF